Presented here are 31 T cell receptor beta chains from one specimen sequenced in a study of shared clonotypes between healthy human individuals. Clones were sequenced by immunoSEQ multiplex PCR, and TCRdb holds only the in-frame ones, with some missing. The data contain about half a million clones, more than 75% of them singletons. The sequencing sample was made of PBMCs. Receptors were obtained from a middle-aged woman in good health. Some clones in this sample may be carry-over from other donors' samples.

This clone showed up just a few times. At one of its ends the junction is not consistent with the germline gene, which may arise from a read error. The chain employs TRBV7-7 and TRBJ2-2, with 7 positions matching TRBD1. This CDR3 comprises 15 residues. Germline V gene sequence: CDR1 SSHAT, CDR2 FNYEAQ (reference sequence). CDR3 coding DNA: TGTGCTAGCAGCCCCGACAGGGAGAACACCGGGGAGCTGTTTTTT. It yields the protein CASSPDRENTGELFF.

The chain combines TRBV28 with TRBJ2-5; TRBD1 aligns across 9 bases. The DNA end is more similar to TRBJ2-7, so the J call may be wrong. Germline loops: CDR1 MDHEN, CDR2 SYDVKM. The CDR3 is 15 residues long. In DNA form, the CDR3 reads TGTGCCAGCAGTTTCGACAGGGGGGCTAACTACGAGCAGTACTTC. Protein: CASSFDRGANYEQYF.

The chain has TRBV25-1 and TRBJ2-7, with a possible D match to TRBD1 (5 bases). CDR1 and CDR2 from the germline V gene are MGHDK and SYGVNS. CDR3 length: 17 amino acids. V lost 0 bases and J 1 base, leaving 16 bases between the germline ends. The CDR3 region is CASSEYPLDIRSYEQYF. DNA for the CDR3: TGTGCCAGCAGTGAATACCCCCTGGACATTAGGTCCTACGAGCAGTACTTC.

The count of this clone is one. The chain links TRBV30 to TRBJ1-3; the match to TRBD1 covers 7 bases. The CDR3 runs to 12 residues. Germline values: CDR1 GTSNPN, CDR2 SVGIG (reference sequence). V lost 2 bases, J lost 7 bases, and 2 bases stayed unmatched. CDR3 protein: CAWSQGGNTIYF. CDR3 nucleotides: TGTGCCTGGAGTCAGGGGGGGAACACCATATATTTT.

This clone has just a few counts. The DNA of the CDR3 is TGTGCCTGGGGACAGGGGAGCACTGAAGCTTTCTTT. It translates to CAWGQGSTEAFF. This sequence joins TRBV30 and TRBJ1-1; 9 bases match TRBD1. This CDR3 has 12 amino acids. CDR1 GTSNPN and CDR2 SVGIG come from the germline V gene (reference sequence). V shed 5 bases, J shed 4 bases, and the junction held 2 bases outside the gene matches.

The table lists this clone with a count of one. CDR3 sequence reads: CASSYPEVGTQPQHF. For the CDR3, the DNA is TGTGCCAGCAGTTACCCCGAGGTGGGTACTCAGCCCCAGCATTTT. The rearrangement links TRBV6-6 to TRBJ1-5; unclear D gene. Germline V gene sequence: CDR1 MNHNY, CDR2 SVGAGI (reference sequence). Trimming left V 2 bases short and J 6 bases short, with 14 bases between. CDR3 length: 15 residues.

This clone appeared many times. V gene TRBV11-3 combines with J gene TRBJ2-5; the D gene is possibly TRBD2 (7 bases). CDR3 length: 14 residues. Germline CDR1 and CDR2: SGHNT and YENEEA. V was clipped by 1 base and J by 7 bases, with 13 bases between them. The DNA of the CDR3 is TGTGCCAGCAGCTTAGGGGGGGGCTCCGGGACCCAGTACTTC. This encodes CASSLGGGSGTQYF. The complete variable domain, with remaining parts taken from reference TRBV11-3 and TRBJ2-5, reads EAGVVQSPRYKIIEKKQPVAFWCNPISGHNTLYWYLQNLGQGPELLIRYENEEAVDDSQLPKDRFSAERLKGVDSTLKIQPAELGDSAVYLCASSLGGGSGTQYFGPGTRLLVL.

This sequence joins TRBV6-4 and TRBJ1-1, with no clear D. Trimming stripped 4 bases from V and 0 bases from J, with 12 bases between. The CDR3 is 15 amino acids. Germline-derived CDR1 and CDR2 are MRHNA and SNTAGT. CDR3 sequence: CASSVSATLNTEAFF. CDR3 coding DNA: TGTGCCAGCAGTGTATCTGCGACACTGAACACTGAAGCTTTCTTT.

The J gene is TRBJ1-1, the V gene TRBV28; D remains ambiguous. Germline V gives CDR1 MDHEN, CDR2 SYDVKM. This CDR3 contains 14 residues. V was clipped by 2 bases and J by 1 base, with 8 bases between them. The CDR3 loop is CASSLLRKNTEAFF. The DNA of the CDR3 is TGTGCCAGCAGTTTACTCAGGAAGAACACTGAAGCTTTCTTT.

CDR3: CASSLETEGAYTF. CDR3 DNA: TGTGCCAGCAGCTTAGAAACTGAGGGAGCCTACACCTTC. The chain links TRBV7-9 to TRBJ1-2; D not certain. CDR1 and CDR2 (germline): SEHNR, FQNEAQ (reference sequence). CDR3 length: 13 residues. Trimming shortened V by 1 base and J by 10 bases, and 13 bases separated the two germline ends.

The count of this clone is one. The J gene is TRBJ2-5, the V gene TRBV13, with TRBD2 matching 12 bases. CDR1 and CDR2 from the germline V gene are PRHDT and FYEKMQ (reference sequence). Trimming at V came to 4 bases and at J to 5 bases, leaving 5 bases not matched to a gene. The CDR3 length is 15 residues. CDR3 DNA sequence: TGTGCCAGCAGCTCGACTAGCGGGAGCTGGGAGACCCAGTACTTC. The encoded protein is CASSSTSGSWETQYF.

The table lists this clone with a few counts. Additional DNA sequences in this sample encode the identical CDR3. The CDR3 region is CASSSAYEQYF. The CDR3 bases are TGTGCCAGCAGCTCGGCCTACGAGCAGTACTTC. The genes are TRBV7-2 and TRBJ2-7; D unresolved. The CDR3 has 11 residues. The ends were cut back, 4 bases at V and 2 bases at J, with 3 bases in the middle. The V gene's germline CDR1 is SGHTA and CDR2 FQGNSA.

This rearrangement joins TRBV7-6 to TRBJ2-1, with D perhaps TRBD1 (6 bases). Trimming left V 5 bases short and J 6 bases short, with 8 bases between. The CDR3 is 12 amino acids. Germline V CDR1 and CDR2: SGHVS, FNYEAQ. In nucleotides, the CDR3 is TGTGCCAGCAGCCAACAGGGCAATGAGCAGTTCTTC. Protein product: CASSQQGNEQFF.

The chain uses TRBV18 and TRBJ2-1; 11 bases fit TRBD2. CDR3 size: 18 residues. V shed 3 bases, J shed 6 bases, and the junction held 13 bases outside the gene matches. The germline CDR1 and CDR2 sequences are KGHSH and LQKENI. The CDR3 here is CASSPRLRGTSGSNEQFF. Written as DNA, the CDR3 is TGTGCCAGCTCACCGCGCCTTAGGGGGACTAGCGGAAGCAATGAGCAGTTCTTC.

This chain joins TRBV18 and TRBJ2-1, with D perhaps TRBD1 or TRBD2 (5 bases each). The CDR3 runs 13 residues. CDR1 is KGHSH and CDR2 is LQKENI in the germline V gene. V shed 3 bases and J shed 6 bases, with 9 bases lying between them. This CDR3 reads CASSPGTGNEQFF. CDR3 sequence (DNA): TGTGCCAGCTCACCCGGGACGGGCAATGAGCAGTTCTTC.

This rearrangement joins TRBV27 to TRBJ2-7, with 16 bases fitting TRBD2. Unmatched junction bases numbered 4, after V lost 0 bases and J lost 2 bases. The germline V gene has CDR1 MNHEY and CDR2 SMNVEV (reference sequence). The CDR3 is 18 residues long. The CDR3, as DNA: TGTGCCAGCAGTTTATCCAGAGGGACTAGCGGGAGGGCCTACGAGCAGTACTTC. It is translated as CASSLSRGTSGRAYEQYF.

The chain recombines TRBV30 with TRBJ1-2; D call uncertain. Trimming pared 0 bases from V and 6 bases from J, leaving 11 bases between. The CDR3 has 13 amino acids. Germline values: CDR1 GTSNPN, CDR2 SVGIG (reference sequence). The CDR3 region is CAWSVSEADGYTF. The CDR3 coding sequence is TGTGCCTGGAGTGTAAGTGAGGCAGATGGCTACACCTTC.

Regarding this clone: This may arise from a read error, as a much more abundant clone is one base away. The rearrangement links TRBV5-6 to TRBJ1-2, with a weak D call TRBD1 (5 bases). The CDR3 contains 15 residues. Germline CDR1 and CDR2: SGHDT and YYEEEE. The CDR3 DNA reads TGTGCCAGCAGCTTTGGGTCGGGGGTAGGCTATGGCCACACCTTC. It specifies CASSFGSGVGYGHTF.

V usage is TRBV7-9 and J usage is TRBJ2-4; D is undetermined. The CDR3 is 14 amino acids. The V gene lost 2 bases and the J gene lost 1 base, with 6 bases spanning the gap. Germline assignment: CDR1 SEHNR and CDR2 FQNEAQ (reference sequence). The DNA of the CDR3 is TGTGCCAGCAGCTTAATTGCGGCCAAAAACATTCAGTACTTC. Its translation: CASSLIAAKNIQYF.

The CDR3 DNA sequence: TGTGCCAGCAGCTTCGGACAAGTCACTGAAGCTTTCTTT. Residues: CASSFGQVTEAFF. V is TRBV11-2 and J is TRBJ1-1; D may be TRBD1 (5 bases). V lost 3 bases and J lost 4, with 9 bases in between. Germline loops: CDR1 SGHAT, CDR2 FQNNGV. This CDR3 region has 13 residues.

The chain combines TRBV6-1 with TRBJ2-5; TRBD2 matches 8 bases. This CDR3 has 16 amino acids. Per germline, CDR1 MNHNS and CDR2 SASEGT. V shed 4 bases and J 2 bases; nucleotides not matched to a gene: 9. CDR3 sequence: CASSVIAGRSQETQYF. The CDR3 DNA sequence: TGTGCCAGCAGTGTTATAGCGGGACGGTCTCAAGAGACCCAGTACTTC.

This clone has just a few counts. V gene TRBV7-8 combines with J gene TRBJ2-5, with D unresolved. The V and J ends lost 4 bases and 5 bases respectively, with 11 bases between them. Germline loops: CDR1 SGHVS, CDR2 FQNEAQ. This CDR3 is 13 amino acids long. Written as DNA, the CDR3 is TGTGCCAGCAGCTCGGAGTTGGGGGAGACCCAGTACTTC. This encodes CASSSELGETQYF.

The chain employs TRBV2 and TRBJ2-7, with a weak D call TRBD2 (7 bases). V was clipped by 5 bases and J by 3 bases, with 20 bases between them. This CDR3 is built from 16 residues. CDR1 is SNHLY, CDR2 FYNNEI, per germline. CDR3 in DNA: TGTGCCAGCAGTCCCCGGTTGGGGGGGGGCCGCTACGAGCAGTACTTC. Protein: CASSPRLGGGRYEQYF.

This chain joins TRBV5-4 and TRBJ2-7, with 10 bases that match TRBD1. V lost 4 bases and J lost 3; bases outside the gene matches: 1. Germline-derived CDR1 and CDR2 are SGHNT and YYREEE (reference sequence). CDR3 size: 13 residues. The CDR3 loop is CASSRDRGYEQYF. The CDR3 DNA is TGTGCCAGCAGCCGGGACAGGGGCTACGAGCAGTACTTC.

With regard to this clone: Its ends do not fully match the called genes, so a read error is possible. CDR3 coding DNA: TGTGCCAGCAGCTTTGTACGCGATACGCAATATTTT. Protein: CASSFVRDTQYF. The V call is TRBV7-2, the J call TRBJ2-3; D gene ambiguous. CDR3 length: 12 amino acids. CDR1 and CDR2 (germline): SGHTA, FQGNSA.

This clone has more than one count but fewer than ten. The V gene is TRBV5-1, the J gene TRBJ1-3; D gene uncertain. This CDR3 is built from 16 residues. V gave up 4 bases and J gave up 0 bases, with 14 bases separating them. Germline V gene lookup returns CDR1 SGHRS and CDR2 YFSETQ. The CDR3 DNA sequence: TGCGCCAGCAGCGACCCGACTCTCAGCTCTGGAAACACCATATATTTT. Residues: CASSDPTLSSGNTIYF.

The CDR3 coding sequence is TGCAGCGTCGAGGAGGGACGGAACACTGAAGCTTTCTTT. Translated, it gives CSVEEGRNTEAFF. The chain recombines TRBV29-1 with TRBJ1-1; TRBD1 is a possible D gene (5 bases). Germline V CDR1 and CDR2: SQVTM, ANQGSEA. This CDR3 comprises 13 residues. The V end lost 6 bases, the J end lost 1 base, and 12 bases lay between the germline ends.

This chain uses TRBV19 with TRBJ2-2; possibly TRBD1 for D (5 bases). V was shortened by 2 bases and J by 4 bases, with 8 bases between the two germline ends. CDR1 is LNHDA, CDR2 SQIVND, per germline (reference sequence). There are 14 residues in the CDR3. DNA for the CDR3: TGTGCCAGTAGTATACCAGGGATCACCGGGGAGCTGTTTTTT. Amino acids: CASSIPGITGELFF.

J is TRBJ1-2 and V is TRBV2; D is ambiguous. The CDR3 length is 13 residues. V was cut by 10 bases and J by 6 bases, with 18 bases left in between. Germline lookup yields CDR1 SNHLY and CDR2 FYNNEI. Written as DNA, the CDR3 is TGTGCCACCCAAGGAGGAGTTTATGATGGCTACACCTTC. It encodes CATQGGVYDGYTF.

Concerning this clone: It is likely a read error: a sequence one base away is far more abundant. The chain joins TRBV6-6 to TRBJ2-5, with no clear D. This CDR3 contains 13 residues. CDR1 and CDR2 (germline): MNHNY, SVGAGI (reference sequence). CDR3 residues: CASSPQPQETRYF. In DNA form, the CDR3 reads TGTGCCAGCAGCCCTCAGCCCCAGGAGACCCGGTACTTC.

The chain links TRBV12-2 to TRBJ2-5; TRBD1, the D gene given by the table, was not confirmed from the DNA. The closer fit of TRBJ2-7 to the DNA end suggests the J call may be wrong. TRBV12-2 is assigned pseudogene status. The CDR3 has 18 residues. For the CDR3, the DNA is TGTGCAAGTCGCTCCGCCAGGGTGGGGGACAGGGGTAACTACGAGCAGTACTTC. Its protein is CASRSARVGDRGNYEQYF.